This T cell receptor (beta chain) was captured by sequencing in a study of cytomegalovirus exposure and HLA in healthy donors. As for the study in general: There were some 120 million unique TCR beta sequences, drawn from about 180 million T cells, in an earlier analysis. Tens of millions of unique TCRs from HLA-typed donors made up an early data release. Study conclusions and caveats: The study designated 150 or so TCR beta chains cytomegalovirus-associated.

In its sample, this clone was seen a few times. No antigen is known for it. The PCR contained 60 Vbeta and 13 Jbeta primers. Clones were read by immunoSEQ multiplex PCR, and TCRdb kept only the in-frame ones, dropping some. The data contain approximately 150,000 clones, about 72% of them singletons. Sequencing input: PBMCs. The sequence was collected from a man in his fifties or sixties in good health and CMV-seronegative.

CDR3 sequence: CASSTPERASSYNEQFF. As DNA, the CDR3 is TGTGCCAGCAGTACTCCTGAGCGGGCCAGCTCCTACAATGAGCAGTTCTTC. The rearrangement links TRBV27 to TRBJ2-1, with D perhaps matching TRBD2 (6 bases). Trimming took 5 bases from V and 0 from J, leaving 17 bases between them. Germline CDR1 reads MNHEY; CDR2 reads SMNVEV (reference sequence). The CDR3 has 17 amino acids.